This paragraph reports one T cell receptor beta chain. The data originate from a study of blood T cell repertoires in COVID-19. As for the study in general: Samples of COVID-19 (acute and convalescent) were obtained from the United States, Italy and Spain. Sources were T cells, B-cell-depleted T cells, or PBMCs; the material itself was cDNA or gDNA.

In germline, CDR1 is GTSNPN, CDR2 SVGIG (reference sequence). This CDR3 is built from 14 residues. V was trimmed by 4 bases and J by 0 bases, leaving 10 bases between them. Authors' data handling: Amplification of reference gene primers provided the estimated nucleated cell counts. Method: immunoSEQ multiplex PCR; TCRdb's copy keeps in-frame clones and lacks some. The DNA was the basis for D and trimming; V, J and clone size are from that table. Here the sample spans about 73,000 clones, 89% being singletons. The chain employs TRBV30 and TRBJ1-3; D might be TRBD1 (5 bases). The source of this sequence is a man older than 75 with acute or convalescent COVID-19. Sequenced material: peripheral blood. The chain's CDR3 is CAWNRGDSGNTIYF. The DNA of the CDR3 is TGTGCCTGGAATCGGGGGGACTCTGGAAACACCATATATTTT.